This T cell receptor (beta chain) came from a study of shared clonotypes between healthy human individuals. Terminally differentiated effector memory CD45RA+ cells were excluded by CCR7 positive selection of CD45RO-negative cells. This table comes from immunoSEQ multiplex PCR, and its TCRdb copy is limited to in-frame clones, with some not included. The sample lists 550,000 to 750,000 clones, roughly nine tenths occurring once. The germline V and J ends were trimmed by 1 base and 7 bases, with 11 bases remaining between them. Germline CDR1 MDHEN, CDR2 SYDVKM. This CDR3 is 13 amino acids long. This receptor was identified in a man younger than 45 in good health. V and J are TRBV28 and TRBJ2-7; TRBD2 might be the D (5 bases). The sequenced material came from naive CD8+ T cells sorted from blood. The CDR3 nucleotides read TGTGCCAGCAGTTTATCTCCGGGATTGGAGCAGTACTTC. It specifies CASSLSPGLEQYF.